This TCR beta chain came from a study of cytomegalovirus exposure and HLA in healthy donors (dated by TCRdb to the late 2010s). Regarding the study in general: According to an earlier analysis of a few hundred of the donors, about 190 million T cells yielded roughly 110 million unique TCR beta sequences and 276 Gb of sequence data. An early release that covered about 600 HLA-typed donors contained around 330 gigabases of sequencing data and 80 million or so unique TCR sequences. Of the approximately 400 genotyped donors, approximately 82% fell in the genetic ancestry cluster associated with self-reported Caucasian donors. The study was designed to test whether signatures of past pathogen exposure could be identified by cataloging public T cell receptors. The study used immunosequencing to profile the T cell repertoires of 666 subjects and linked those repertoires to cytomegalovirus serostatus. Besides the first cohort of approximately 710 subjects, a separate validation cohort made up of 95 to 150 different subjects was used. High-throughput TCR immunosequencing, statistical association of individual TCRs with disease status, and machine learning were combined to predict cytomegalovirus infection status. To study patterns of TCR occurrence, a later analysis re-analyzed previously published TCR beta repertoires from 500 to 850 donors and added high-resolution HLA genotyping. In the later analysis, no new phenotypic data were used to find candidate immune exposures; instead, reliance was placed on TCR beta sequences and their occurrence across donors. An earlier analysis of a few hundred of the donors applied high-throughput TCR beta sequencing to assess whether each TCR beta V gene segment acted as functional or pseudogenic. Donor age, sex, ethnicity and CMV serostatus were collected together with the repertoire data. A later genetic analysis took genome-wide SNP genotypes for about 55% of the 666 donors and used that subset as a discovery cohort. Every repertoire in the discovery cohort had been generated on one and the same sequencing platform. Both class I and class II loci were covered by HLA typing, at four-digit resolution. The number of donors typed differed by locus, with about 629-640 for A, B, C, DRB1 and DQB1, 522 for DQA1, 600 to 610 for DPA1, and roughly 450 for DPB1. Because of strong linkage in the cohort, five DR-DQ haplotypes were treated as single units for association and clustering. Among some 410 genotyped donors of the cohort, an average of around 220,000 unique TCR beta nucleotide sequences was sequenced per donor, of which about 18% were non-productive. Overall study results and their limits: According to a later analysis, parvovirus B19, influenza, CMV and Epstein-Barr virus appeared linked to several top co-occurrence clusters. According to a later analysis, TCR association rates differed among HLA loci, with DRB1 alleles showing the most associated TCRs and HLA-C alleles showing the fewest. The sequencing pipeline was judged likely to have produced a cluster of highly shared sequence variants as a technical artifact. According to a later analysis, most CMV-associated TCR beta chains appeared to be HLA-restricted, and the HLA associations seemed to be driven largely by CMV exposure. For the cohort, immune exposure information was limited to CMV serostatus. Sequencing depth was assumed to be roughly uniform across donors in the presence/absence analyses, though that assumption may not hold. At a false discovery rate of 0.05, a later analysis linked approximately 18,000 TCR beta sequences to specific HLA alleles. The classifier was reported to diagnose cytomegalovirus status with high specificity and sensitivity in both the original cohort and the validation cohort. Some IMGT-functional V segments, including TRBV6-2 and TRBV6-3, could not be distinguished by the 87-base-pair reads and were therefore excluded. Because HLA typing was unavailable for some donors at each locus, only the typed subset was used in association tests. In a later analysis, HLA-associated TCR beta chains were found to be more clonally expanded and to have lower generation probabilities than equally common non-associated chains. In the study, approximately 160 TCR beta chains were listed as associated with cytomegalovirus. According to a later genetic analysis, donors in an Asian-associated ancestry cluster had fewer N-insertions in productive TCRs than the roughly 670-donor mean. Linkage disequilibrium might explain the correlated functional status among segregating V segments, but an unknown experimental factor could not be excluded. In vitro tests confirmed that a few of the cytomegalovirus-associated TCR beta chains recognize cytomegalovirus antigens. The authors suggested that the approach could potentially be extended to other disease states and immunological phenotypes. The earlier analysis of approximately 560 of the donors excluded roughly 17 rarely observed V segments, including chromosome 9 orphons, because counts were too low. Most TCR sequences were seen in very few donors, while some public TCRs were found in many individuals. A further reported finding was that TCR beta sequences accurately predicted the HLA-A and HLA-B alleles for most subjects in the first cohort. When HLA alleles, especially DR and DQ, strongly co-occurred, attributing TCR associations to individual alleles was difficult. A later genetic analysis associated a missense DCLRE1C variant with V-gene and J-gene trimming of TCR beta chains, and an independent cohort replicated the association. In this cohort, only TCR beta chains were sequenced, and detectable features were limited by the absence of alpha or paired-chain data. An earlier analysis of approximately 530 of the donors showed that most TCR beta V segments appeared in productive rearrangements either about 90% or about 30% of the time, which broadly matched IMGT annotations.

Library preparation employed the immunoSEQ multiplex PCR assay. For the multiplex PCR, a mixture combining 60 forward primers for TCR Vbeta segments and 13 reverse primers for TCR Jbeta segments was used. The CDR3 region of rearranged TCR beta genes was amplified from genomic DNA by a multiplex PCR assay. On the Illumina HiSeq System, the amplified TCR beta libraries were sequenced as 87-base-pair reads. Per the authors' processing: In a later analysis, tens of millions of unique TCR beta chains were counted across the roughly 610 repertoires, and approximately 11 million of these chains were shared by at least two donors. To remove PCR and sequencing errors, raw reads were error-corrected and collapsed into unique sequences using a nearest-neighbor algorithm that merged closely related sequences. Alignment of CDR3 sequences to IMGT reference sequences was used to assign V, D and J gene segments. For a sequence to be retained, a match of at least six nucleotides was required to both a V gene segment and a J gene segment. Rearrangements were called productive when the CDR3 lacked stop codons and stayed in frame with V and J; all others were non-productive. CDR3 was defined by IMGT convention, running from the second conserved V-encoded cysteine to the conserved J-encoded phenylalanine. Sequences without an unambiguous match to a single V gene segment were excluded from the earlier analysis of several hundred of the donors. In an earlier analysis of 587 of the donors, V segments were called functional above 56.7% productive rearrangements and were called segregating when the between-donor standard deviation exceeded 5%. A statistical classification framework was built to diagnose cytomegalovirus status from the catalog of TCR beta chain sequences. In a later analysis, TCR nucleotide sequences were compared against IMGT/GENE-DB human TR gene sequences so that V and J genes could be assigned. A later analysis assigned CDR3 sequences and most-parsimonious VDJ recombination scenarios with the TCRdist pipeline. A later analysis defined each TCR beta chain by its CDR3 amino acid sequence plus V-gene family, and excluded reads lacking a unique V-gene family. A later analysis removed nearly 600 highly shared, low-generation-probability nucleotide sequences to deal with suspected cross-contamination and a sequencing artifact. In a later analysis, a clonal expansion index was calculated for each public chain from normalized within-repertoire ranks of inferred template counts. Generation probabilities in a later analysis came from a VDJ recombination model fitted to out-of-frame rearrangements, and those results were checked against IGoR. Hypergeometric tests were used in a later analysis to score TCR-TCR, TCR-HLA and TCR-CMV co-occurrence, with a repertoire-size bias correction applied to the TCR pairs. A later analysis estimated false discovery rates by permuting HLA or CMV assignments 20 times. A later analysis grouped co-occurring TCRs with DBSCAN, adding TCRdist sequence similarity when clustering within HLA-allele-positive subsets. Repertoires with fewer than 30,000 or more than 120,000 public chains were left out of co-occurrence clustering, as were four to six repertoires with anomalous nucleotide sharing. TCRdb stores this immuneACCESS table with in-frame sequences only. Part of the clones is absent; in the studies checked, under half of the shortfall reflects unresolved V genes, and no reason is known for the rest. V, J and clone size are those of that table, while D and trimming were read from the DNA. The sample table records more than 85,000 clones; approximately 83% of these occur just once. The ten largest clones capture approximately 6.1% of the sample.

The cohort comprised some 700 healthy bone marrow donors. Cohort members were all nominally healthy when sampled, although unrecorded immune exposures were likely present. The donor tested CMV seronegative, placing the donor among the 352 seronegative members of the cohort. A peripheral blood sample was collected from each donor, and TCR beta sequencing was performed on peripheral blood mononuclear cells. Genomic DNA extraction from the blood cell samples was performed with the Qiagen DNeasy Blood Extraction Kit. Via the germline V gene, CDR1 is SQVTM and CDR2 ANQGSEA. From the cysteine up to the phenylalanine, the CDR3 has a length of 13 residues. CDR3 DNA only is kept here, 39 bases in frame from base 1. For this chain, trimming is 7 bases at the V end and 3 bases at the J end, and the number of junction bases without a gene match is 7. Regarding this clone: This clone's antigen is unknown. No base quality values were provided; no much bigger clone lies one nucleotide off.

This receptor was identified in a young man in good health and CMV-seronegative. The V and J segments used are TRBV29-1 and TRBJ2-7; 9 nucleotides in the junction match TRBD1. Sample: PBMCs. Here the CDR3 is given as CSARTGEGYEQYF. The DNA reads TGCAGCGCCCGGACAGGGGAAGGCTACGAGCAGTACTTC.